This is a list of T cell receptor beta chains from one sample in a study of blood T cells in healthy people across ages. MiXCR was run by TCRdb on the 5' RACE reads, yielding one entry per CDR3 protein. In the table there are about 1 million distinct CDR3 sequences, 45% of which are singletons. Material: blood. The origin of the receptors is a woman aged 55-70 years in good health. Both conserved end residues are part of each CDR3. The order of the fields is D gene, clone size, V gene, CDR3 length, J gene, CDR3 DNA, CDR3 protein. The D gene is left open where the match is weak. Rows give clone size only sometimes, using once, few, many, or a class for an expanded clone.

>TRBD1|.|TRBV5-1|15|TRBJ2-7
TGCGCCAGCAGCCCAAGACAGGGGATCGTCGACGAGCAGTACTTC
CASSPRQGIVDEQYF
>TRBD2|few|TRBV12-3/TRBV12-4|15|TRBJ2-7
TGTGCCAGCAGTCCGCTAGCGGGTACTTCCTACGAGCAGTACTTC
CASSPLAGTSYEQYF
>.|many|TRBV10-3|14|TRBJ2-5
TGTGCCATCAGTGAAGGGACAAAACAAGAGACCCAGTACTTC
CAISEGTKQETQYF
>.|.|TRBV7-2|14|TRBJ2-1
TGTGCCAGCAAACGGTATAGCTCCTACAATGAGCAGTTCTTC
CASKRYSSYNEQFF
>TRBD1|.|TRBV7-9|15|TRBJ2-1
TGTGCCAGCAGCTCCGGGACAGGGGGACGTAATGAGCAGTTCTTC
CASSSGTGGRNEQFF
>TRBD2|once|TRBV28|17|TRBJ2-1
TGTGCCAGCACTACCTCCTTCCTAGCGGGACGGGGCAATGAGCAGTTCTTC
CASTTSFLAGRGNEQFF
>TRBD1|few|TRBV20-1|13|TRBJ2-5
TGCAGTGCTCCGGACAGGGGGTTGGAGACCCAGTACTTC
CSAPDRGLETQYF
>.|.|TRBV3-1|14|TRBJ2-7
TGTGCCAGCAGCCAAGATCTTGATAGGGACGAGCAGTACTTC
CASSQDLDRDEQYF
>TRBD2|few|TRBV15|15|TRBJ2-7
TGTGCCACCAGCAGAGATTGGGCGGGAGACTACGAGCAGTACTTC
CATSRDWAGDYEQYF
>TRBD2|.|TRBV7-4|16|TRBJ2-1
TGTGCCAGCAGCTTATGTGGGACTAGCGACTACAATGAGCAGTTCTTC
CASSLCGTSDYNEQFF
>TRBD2|.|TRBV7-9|16|TRBJ2-1
TGTGCCAGCAGCTTCAAGCGGGGAGGAGGTGATAACGAGCAGTTCTTC
CASSFKRGGGDNEQFF
>TRBD2|.|TRBV12-5|17|TRBJ2-3
TGTGCTAGTGCCGGAGGGTTCGGGAGGGCTGAACCAGATACGCAGTATTTT
CASAGGFGRAEPDTQYF
>TRBD2|.|TRBV20-1|12|TRBJ2-1
TGCAGTGCTAGAGATTGGGGGGGATCCCAGTTCTTC
CSARDWGGSQFF
>.|.|TRBV24-1|15|TRBJ1-5
TGTGCCACCAGTGAAAGTGGCAGGGCGGGGCAGCCCCAGCATTTT
CATSESGRAGQPQHF
>TRBD2|many|TRBV7-2|12|TRBJ2-1
TGTGCCAGCAGCTGGGGACTAGCTGAGCAGTTCTTC
CASSWGLAEQFF
>TRBD1|.|TRBV7-8|14|TRBJ2-7
TGTGCCAGCAGACCTAGGGGGCAGGCGGACGAGCAGTACTTC
CASRPRGQADEQYF
>.|many|TRBV12-3/TRBV12-4|12|TRBJ2-7
TGTGCCAGTAAGGGGGACTCCTACGAGCAGTACTTC
CASKGDSYEQYF
>TRBD1|.|TRBV3-1|15|TRBJ2-1
TGTGCCAGCAGCCCCGGGACAGGGGGCGGATTGGAGCAGTTCTTC
CASSPGTGGGLEQFF
>.|few|TRBV20-1|14|TRBJ2-1
TGCAGTGCTAGGAGGAGGGGCGCCTACAATGAGCAGTTCTTC
CSARRRGAYNEQFF
>.|.|TRBV20-1|12|TRBJ1-1
TGCAGGGCTCCCGGGTGGAACACTGAAGCTTTCTTT
CRAPGWNTEAFF
>.|many|TRBV7-9|16|TRBJ2-1
TGTGCCGGAGGGGTGTGGCGGGACGCCGGCTACAATGAGCAGTTCTTC
CAGGVWRDAGYNEQFF
>.|.|TRBV20-1|16|TRBJ2-1
TGCAGTGCTAGAGATGAAGGTCCTAGCTCCTACAATGAGCAGTTCTTC
CSARDEGPSSYNEQFF
>TRBD1|.|TRBV6-2/TRBV6-3|13|TRBJ2-5
TGTGCCAGCAAAAGGACAGGTCAAGAGACCCAGTACTTC
CASKRTGQETQYF
>.|few|TRBV27|14|TRBJ2-1
TGTGCCAGCAGTCCCCGCGCGCCTCTCAATGAGCAGTTCTTC
CASSPRAPLNEQFF
>.|few|TRBV12-3/TRBV12-4|13|TRBJ2-5
TGTGCCAGCAATAACGACTGGCAAGAGACCCAGTACTTC
CASNNDWQETQYF
>.|few|TRBV2|13|TRBJ2-5
TGTGCCAGAGGGCCAGCGGCGGCAGAGACCCAGTACTTC
CARGPAAAETQYF
>.|once|TRBV20-1|16|TRBJ2-1
TGCAGTGCTAGTGGGCAAGGGACGGGCTCCTACAATGAGCAGTTCTTC
CSASGQGTGSYNEQFF
>TRBD1|few|TRBV19|14|TRBJ2-7
TGTGCCAGTAGAGACAGGGGGCCACCCTACGAGCAGTACTTC
CASRDRGPPYEQYF